This TCR beta chain came from a study of T-cell reconstitution after alpha-beta-depleted transplantation in children (dated by TCRdb to 2016 to 2017). Regarding the research as a whole: Using TCR repertoire profiling, the study followed T-cell immune reconstitution in a quantitative way in children after TCRalphabeta/CD19-depleted allogeneic hematopoietic cell transplantation.

To note about this clonotype: It lacks a known antigen. Base-call qualities are not available, and no considerably larger clone is one nucleotide away.

The library was obtained by PCR. Sequencing used an Illumina HiSeq 2500. TCR library preparation used molecular barcoding, with unique molecular identifiers applied to normalize quantification of the TCRbeta repertoire. Through fastp at Q25 and MiXCR, TCRdb rebuilt clones from the public reads, retaining in-frame beta chains. Each entry merges the rows of one CDR3 protein and shows their most common DNA and genes. Present in this sample are about 540,000 distinct CDR3 sequences, approximately 16% of which were seen just once. The leading ten clones occupy roughly 3.3% of the sample. Compared with germline, V lacks 6 bases and J lacks 5 bases; bases without a gene match: 12. Inclusive of the bounding cysteine and phenylalanine, the CDR3 is 16 residues long. Just CDR3 DNA is preserved here, 48 bases in frame from base 1. In the germline V gene, CDR1 corresponds to KGHSH and CDR2 to LQKENI.

The sample here was PBMCs from the stem cell graft donor, taken from the stem cell graft. The sequence was obtained from a human donor who donated a stem cell graft to a child with acute lymphoblastic leukemia. This chain joins TRBV18 to TRBJ2-3; 9 bases in the junction line up with TRBD2. The CDR3 here reads CASSPRLSGGGDTQYF. The nucleotide sequence is TGTGCCAGCTCTCCTCGCCTTAGCGGGGGAGGAGATACGCAGTATTTT.